These T cell receptor beta chains were read from a single sample in a study of OX40 agonist ivuxolimab in advanced cancers. Generated by immunoSEQ multiplex PCR, the TCRdb table keeps only in-frame clones and is missing some. The profile covers roughly 71,000 clones, with 84% appearing a single time and less than 0.85% taken by the ten largest. The sequencing here drew on CD4+ or CD8+ T cells sorted from blood, taken in a trial of the OX40 agonist ivuxolimab. Receptor source: an adult with an advanced solid tumor such as melanoma, head and neck, liver or kidney cancer. Each CDR3 is given with its conserved first and last residue. A D gene is named only where the DNA matches it firmly. Not all rows give a size; the values are once, few, many and, for expanded clones, a class.

clone size	D gene	V gene	J gene	CDR3 DNA	CDR3 protein
few	TRBD1	TRBV10-3	TRBJ1-1	TGTGCCATCAGAAACAGGGGCACTGAAGCTTTCTTT	CAIRNRGTEAFF
-	-	TRBV9	TRBJ2-5	TGTGCCAGCAGCGTCAGTAGCTCCCAAGAGACCCAGTACTTC	CASSVSSSQETQYF
-	-	TRBV5-1	TRBJ1-2	TGCGCCAGCAGCTTAGGCAGGGTGAACTATGGCTACACCTTC	CASSLGRVNYGYTF
-	TRBD1	TRBV27	TRBJ1-5	TGTGCCAGCAGTTTACAGGGGGCAGGCGGCAATCAGCCCCAGCATTTT	CASSLQGAGGNQPQHF
once	TRBD1	TRBV10-1	TRBJ1-1	TGCGCCAGCAGAAACCAGGGGGCCCCCCCAAGACTGAACACTGAAGCTTTCTTT	CASRNQGAPPRLNTEAFF
-	-	TRBV18	TRBJ1-5	TGTGCCAGCTCACCACAGGGGAGGGACCAGCCCCAGCATTTT	CASSPQGRDQPQHF
-	-	TRBV30	TRBJ1-2	TGTGCCTGGACCCAACAGGAGGGAGTCTATGGCTACACCTTC	CAWTQQEGVYGYTF
-	-	TRBV5-8	TRBJ1-4	TGTGCCAGCAGTCGAAATCTCCTGAGGGGTCTGTTTTTT	CASSRNLLRGLFF
-	-	TRBV4-2	TRBJ2-6	TGTGCCAGCGGACGGGACGGTTCCTCTGGGGCCAACGTCCTGACTTTC	CASGRDGSSGANVLTF
-	-	TRBV6-1	TRBJ1-1	TGTGCCAGCAGTGAAGGGGCACAGAGGAGAGCTTTCTTT	CASSEGAQRRAFF
once	-	TRBV14	TRBJ1-3	TGTGCCAGCAGCCGTTACGGCTCTGGAAACACCATATATTTT	CASSRYGSGNTIYF
-	-	TRBV28	TRBJ1-5	TGTGCCAGCAGTTTATTGCAGGGGCAACGGGGGGTAAGCAATCAGCCCCAGCATTTT	CASSLLQGQRGVSNQPQHF
-	-	TRBV5-1	TRBJ2-5	TGCGCCAGCAGCTTGCCCTCTATTAGCGGTCGTCCTCTCTTGTACCAAGAGACCCAGTACTTC	CASSLPSISGRPLLYQETQYF
-	-	TRBV6-7	TRBJ1-3	TGTGCCAGCAAGATCTTAACTCTCCACTCTGGAAACACCATATATTTT	CASKILTLHSGNTIYF
-	-	TRBV5-6	TRBJ1-3	TGTGCCAGCAGCCCCAAAGTGGCCTTCTTCTCTGGAAACACCATATATTTT	CASSPKVAFFSGNTIYF
medium-sized	TRBD1	TRBV5-1	TRBJ2-1	TGCGCCAGCAGCGCGGGACAGGGTACCTACAATGAGCAGTTCTTC	CASSAGQGTYNEQFF
-	-	TRBV9	TRBJ2-6	TGTGCCAGCAGCGCCGCCCCAGGGTCTGGGGCCAACGTCCTGACTTTC	CASSAAPGSGANVLTF
few	-	TRBV19	TRBJ1-1	TGTGCCAGTAGTATAGATCGGGAAAACACTGAAGCTTTCTTT	CASSIDRENTEAFF
once	-	TRBV7-2	TRBJ2-3	TGTGCCAGCAGCAAGGAGGGGGGGCGGTATGATACGCAGTATTTT	CASSKEGGRYDTQYF
-	TRBD2	TRBV7-8	TRBJ2-5	TGTGCCAGCAGCATAGCGGGGGGGCGTGTGGAGACCCAGTACTTC	CASSIAGGRVETQYF
-	-	TRBV30	TRBJ2-5	TGTGCCTGGAGTGTAGAGGCCACCCAGTACTTC	CAWSVEATQYF
-	TRBD2	TRBV5-1	TRBJ2-7	TGCGCCAGCAGCCCCCAAGGGGGACTAGCGGGCGAGCAGTACTTC	CASSPQGGLAGEQYF
-	-	TRBV7-2	TRBJ2-1	TGTGCCAGCAGCCCTCTCGCGGGGTCGTACAATGAGCAGTTCTTC	CASSPLAGSYNEQFF
-	-	TRBV28	TRBJ2-2	TGTGCCAGCAGTCCTAGATCCGGGGAGCTGTTTTTT	CASSPRSGELFF
-	TRBD2	TRBV12-5	TRBJ2-3	TGTGCTAGTGGGTACTCTAGCGGGGGGGCCTCAGATACGCAGTATTTT	CASGYSSGGASDTQYF
-	-	TRBV5-1	TRBJ1-6	TGCGCCAGCAGCCCCTCGGAGGGGCGAGTTTCACCCCTCCACTTT	CASSPSEGRVSPLHF
-	-	TRBV7-6	TRBJ1-1	TGTGCCAGCAGCCAGGGGCGTAGCACTGAAGCTTTCTTT	CASSQGRSTEAFF
-	TRBD1	TRBV27	TRBJ2-7	TGTGCCAGCAGTTTGTCACAGGGGATCCGGCAGTACTTC	CASSLSQGIRQYF
once	-	TRBV18	TRBJ1-5	TGTGCCAGCTCATCAGCAGGGCTTAGCAATCAGCCCCAGCATTTT	CASSSAGLSNQPQHF
-	-	TRBV11-3	TRBJ1-6	TGTGCCAGCAGCCTCGACGGTAATTCACCCCTCCACTTT	CASSLDGNSPLHF
-	-	TRBV28	TRBJ1-2	TGTGCCAGCAGTCCTCCAATTGTGGGGGGGCGCGCTGGCTACACCTTC	CASSPPIVGGRAGYTF
-	-	TRBV15	TRBJ2-1	TGTGCCACCAGCAGAGCTCCCGGAGAACGGCGGTTCTTC	CATSRAPGERRFF
-	TRBD2	TRBV12-5	TRBJ2-5	TGTGCTAGTGGCCACGGGACTACGGAGACCCAGTACTTC	CASGHGTTETQYF
-	-	TRBV7-6	TRBJ2-7	TGTGCCAGCAGCTTACCAGGGAGCCACGAGCAGTACTTC	CASSLPGSHEQYF
-	-	TRBV5-1	TRBJ1-1	TGCGCCAGCAGCTTCGGGCGGACTGAAGCTTTCTTT	CASSFGRTEAFF
few	TRBD2	TRBV9	TRBJ2-5	TGTGCCAGCAGCGTAGCGGTAGCGGGAGAGACCCAGTACTTC	CASSVAVAGETQYF
-	TRBD1	TRBV4-2	TRBJ1-1	TGTGCCAGCAGCCGACAGGGGGCTAACACTGAAGCTTTCTTT	CASSRQGANTEAFF
-	-	TRBV28	TRBJ1-5	TGTGCCAGCAGTTTCATTAAAGACGCCAATCAGCCCCAGCATTTT	CASSFIKDANQPQHF
-	-	TRBV5-1	TRBJ2-3	TGCGCCAGCAGCTTGAATACGGGAGCCGATACGCAGTATTTT	CASSLNTGADTQYF
-	TRBD1	TRBV5-1	TRBJ1-4	TGCGCCAGCAGCGCACAGGTCGGGCAGGGGGTTGAAAAACTGTTTTTT	CASSAQVGQGVEKLFF
-	TRBD1	TRBV30	TRBJ2-7	TGTGCCTGGAGTTCGGGACAGGGAGGTTACGAGCAGTACTTC	CAWSSGQGGYEQYF
-	TRBD2	TRBV28	TRBJ2-5	TGTGCCAGCAGTTTATACGGGGGGGCAGAGACCCAGTACTTC	CASSLYGGAETQYF
-	-	TRBV11-2	TRBJ1-6	TGTGCCAGCAGCTTACAGGGGAACTCACCCCTCCACTTT	CASSLQGNSPLHF
-	TRBD2	TRBV10-3	TRBJ2-7	TGTGCCATCAGTGAAGGGACTAGCGACTATGAGCAGTACTTC	CAISEGTSDYEQYF
-	TRBD2	TRBV5-4	TRBJ2-3	TGTGCCAGCAGCTCGGGGTGGGGGGGGACCACAGATACGCAGTATTTT	CASSSGWGGTTDTQYF
-	TRBD2	TRBV11-2	TRBJ2-1	TGTGCCAGCAGCGCCCTTAAGCAAGCGGGAGGCGGGAATGAGCAGTTCTTC	CASSALKQAGGGNEQFF
-	-	TRBV21-1	TRBJ1-1	TGTGCCAGCAGCAATAGGGGGGGCACTGAAGCTTTCTTT	CASSNRGGTEAFF
-	-	TRBV7-2	TRBJ1-1	TGTGCCAGCAGCTTAGCGGTAGGGCGGGCGAACACTGAAGCTTTCTTT	CASSLAVGRANTEAFF
-	-	TRBV7-3	TRBJ2-3	TGTGCCAGCAGCAACCGGGGCCCGCAGTATTTT	CASSNRGPQYF
-	-	TRBV29-1	TRBJ2-5	TGCAGCGTTGAATTTCCCAAAGAGACCCAGTACTTC	CSVEFPKETQYF
few	-	TRBV15	TRBJ2-1	TGTGCCACAGGTCCCTGGGACCCAGGGAATGAGCAGTTCTTC	CATGPWDPGNEQFF
-	TRBD2	TRBV5-4	TRBJ2-3	TGTGCCAGCAGCTTTCTGACTAGCGGGTCAGATACGCAGTATTTT	CASSFLTSGSDTQYF
medium-sized	-	TRBV6-1	TRBJ1-2	TGTGCCAGCAGTGAACTGGGCAGGACTTCGGATGGCTACACCTTC	CASSELGRTSDGYTF
-	-	TRBV6-1	TRBJ1-1	TGTGCCAGCAGCTTCTCCTCGGCTGGACAAACTGAAGCTTTCTTT	CASSFSSAGQTEAFF
-	TRBD1	TRBV2	TRBJ1-5	TGTGCCAGCACCCCAAGCAGGGGACAGGGGGCCGTTCAGCCCCAGCATTTT	CASTPSRGQGAVQPQHF
-	-	TRBV30	TRBJ1-3	TGTGCCTCCCCAGGGTCAGGGACTGGAAACACCATATATTTT	CASPGSGTGNTIYF
-	TRBD1	TRBV5-1	TRBJ1-1	TGCGCCAGCAGCTTGGCTTCAGGGGGCACTGAAGCTTTCTTT	CASSLASGGTEAFF